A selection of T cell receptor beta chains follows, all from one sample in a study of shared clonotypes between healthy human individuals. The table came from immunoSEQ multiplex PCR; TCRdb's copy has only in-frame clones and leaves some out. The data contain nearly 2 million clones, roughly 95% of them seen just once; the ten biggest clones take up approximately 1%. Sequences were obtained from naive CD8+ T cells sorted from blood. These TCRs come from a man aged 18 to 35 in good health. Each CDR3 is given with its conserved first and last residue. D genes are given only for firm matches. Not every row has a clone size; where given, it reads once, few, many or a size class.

cdr3_aa: CASSPIHRDTGRNSEQFF
cdr3_nt: TGTGCCAGCAGTCCAATCCACCGGGACACTGGGAGGAATAGTGAGCAGTTCTTC
j_call: TRBJ2-1
clone_size: once
cdr3_length: 18
v_call: TRBV25-1
d_call: -

cdr3_aa: CASSFGKYYEQYF
cdr3_nt: TGTGCCAGCAGTTTTGGCAAATACTACGAGCAGTACTTC
j_call: TRBJ2-7
clone_size: -
cdr3_length: 13
v_call: TRBV27
d_call: -

cdr3_aa: CASSEGLRSAGELFF
cdr3_nt: TGTGCCAGCAGTGAGGGACTCCGGAGTGCCGGGGAGCTGTTTTTT
j_call: TRBJ2-2
clone_size: -
cdr3_length: 15
v_call: TRBV6-1
d_call: -

cdr3_aa: CASSLFQGIYEQYF
cdr3_nt: TGTGCCAGCAGCTTGTTCCAGGGAATCTACGAGCAGTACTTC
j_call: TRBJ2-7
clone_size: -
cdr3_length: 14
v_call: TRBV5-5
d_call: -

cdr3_aa: CASRASGGYLGELFF
cdr3_nt: TGTGCCAGCAGAGCTAGCGGGGGATACCTCGGGGAGCTGTTTTTT
j_call: TRBJ2-2
clone_size: -
cdr3_length: 15
v_call: TRBV27
d_call: TRBD2

cdr3_aa: CASSYHLDETQYF
cdr3_nt: TGTGCCAGCAGTTATCACCTTGATGAGACCCAGTACTTC
j_call: TRBJ2-5
clone_size: -
cdr3_length: 13
v_call: TRBV6-5
d_call: -

cdr3_aa: CASSEAYQGGLNTGELFF
cdr3_nt: TGTGCCAGCAGTGAAGCCTACCAAGGGGGATTGAACACCGGGGAGCTGTTTTTT
j_call: TRBJ2-2
clone_size: -
cdr3_length: 18
v_call: TRBV25-1
d_call: -

cdr3_aa: CAVTGISGNTIYF
cdr3_nt: TGTGCAGTAACAGGGATCTCTGGAAACACCATATATTTT
j_call: TRBJ1-3
clone_size: -
cdr3_length: 13
v_call: TRBV7-6
d_call: -

cdr3_aa: CASRPSFGDTEAFF
cdr3_nt: TGTGCCAGCAGACCTAGCTTTGGGGACACTGAAGCTTTCTTT
j_call: TRBJ1-1
clone_size: -
cdr3_length: 14
v_call: TRBV6-4
d_call: -

cdr3_aa: CASSLSANTEAFF
cdr3_nt: TGTGCCAGCAGCCTCTCAGCGAACACTGAAGCTTTCTTT
j_call: TRBJ1-1
clone_size: -
cdr3_length: 13
v_call: TRBV28
d_call: -

cdr3_aa: CASSGLTGPTEAFF
cdr3_nt: TGTGCCAGCAGTGGGTTGACAGGGCCCACTGAAGCTTTCTTT
j_call: TRBJ1-1
clone_size: -
cdr3_length: 14
v_call: TRBV27
d_call: TRBD1

cdr3_aa: CATSSRAGYNEQFF
cdr3_nt: TGTGCCACCTCCTCGAGGGCTGGCTACAATGAGCAGTTCTTC
j_call: TRBJ2-1
clone_size: -
cdr3_length: 14
v_call: TRBV27
d_call: -

cdr3_aa: CAINSDRGGQPQHF
cdr3_nt: TGTGCCATCAATTCGGACAGGGGCGGTCAGCCCCAGCATTTT
j_call: TRBJ1-5
clone_size: -
cdr3_length: 14
v_call: TRBV10-3
d_call: TRBD1

cdr3_aa: CASSHFENTGELFF
cdr3_nt: TGCGCCAGCAGCCACTTTGAGAACACCGGGGAGCTGTTTTTT
j_call: TRBJ2-2
clone_size: -
cdr3_length: 14
v_call: TRBV4-1
d_call: -

cdr3_aa: CASSLEQNSGLAYEQYF
cdr3_nt: TGTGCCAGCAGCTTAGAACAAAATTCGGGACTAGCTTACGAGCAGTACTTC
j_call: TRBJ2-7
clone_size: -
cdr3_length: 17
v_call: TRBV7-9
d_call: TRBD2

cdr3_aa: CASSLDRADTQYF
cdr3_nt: TGTGCCAGCAGCCTTGATCGCGCAGATACGCAGTATTTT
j_call: TRBJ2-3
clone_size: -
cdr3_length: 13
v_call: TRBV13
d_call: -

cdr3_aa: CASSIWIRDNRYGYTF
cdr3_nt: TGTGCCAGTAGTATATGGATCAGGGATAACCGTTATGGCTACACCTTC
j_call: TRBJ1-2
clone_size: -
cdr3_length: 16
v_call: TRBV19
d_call: -

cdr3_aa: CASSSPDTPGNTIYF
cdr3_nt: TGTGCCAGCAGTTCCCCCGACACTCCGGGAAACACCATATATTTT
j_call: TRBJ1-3
clone_size: once
cdr3_length: 15
v_call: TRBV6-5
d_call: -

cdr3_aa: CASSLWTGAGTEAFF
cdr3_nt: TGTGCCAGCAGTTTATGGACGGGGGCTGGCACTGAAGCTTTCTTT
j_call: TRBJ1-1
clone_size: -
cdr3_length: 15
v_call: TRBV27
d_call: -

cdr3_aa: CAWSGQKNTGELFF
cdr3_nt: TGTGCCTGGAGTGGGCAGAAGAACACCGGGGAGCTGTTTTTT
j_call: TRBJ2-2
clone_size: -
cdr3_length: 14
v_call: TRBV30
d_call: -

cdr3_aa: CASSYGTSYEQYF
cdr3_nt: TGCGCCAGCAGCTATGGGACTAGCTACGAGCAGTACTTC
j_call: TRBJ2-7
clone_size: -
cdr3_length: 13
v_call: TRBV5-1
d_call: TRBD2

cdr3_aa: CASSGVSWGAHEQYF
cdr3_nt: TGTGCCAGCAGCGGGGTTTCATGGGGGGCCCACGAGCAGTACTTC
j_call: TRBJ2-7
clone_size: -
cdr3_length: 15
v_call: TRBV11-2
d_call: -

cdr3_aa: CASSLGRQNYEQYF
cdr3_nt: TGTGCCAGCAGCTTGGGGAGGCAGAATTACGAGCAGTACTTC
j_call: TRBJ2-7
clone_size: -
cdr3_length: 14
v_call: TRBV7-9
d_call: -

cdr3_aa: CASSHAHNEQFF
cdr3_nt: TGTGCCAGCAGCCATGCTCACAATGAGCAGTTCTTC
j_call: TRBJ2-1
clone_size: -
cdr3_length: 12
v_call: TRBV14
d_call: -

cdr3_aa: CASSDLQGQPQHF
cdr3_nt: TGTGCCAGCAGTGATCTTCAGGGTCAGCCCCAGCATTTT
j_call: TRBJ1-5
clone_size: -
cdr3_length: 13
v_call: TRBV6-5
d_call: -

cdr3_aa: CASSPDRGEGYTF
cdr3_nt: TGTGCCAGCAGCCCCGACAGGGGAGAGGGCTACACCTTC
j_call: TRBJ1-2
clone_size: -
cdr3_length: 13
v_call: TRBV7-3
d_call: TRBD1

cdr3_aa: CASSYSSGGWNSPLHF
cdr3_nt: TGTGCCAGCAGTTACTCGAGTGGGGGGTGGAATTCACCCCTCCACTTT
j_call: TRBJ1-6
clone_size: -
cdr3_length: 16
v_call: TRBV6-5
d_call: -

cdr3_aa: CASSLAVTDTQYF
cdr3_nt: TGTGCCAGCAGTTTGGCCGTTACAGATACGCAGTATTTT
j_call: TRBJ2-3
clone_size: -
cdr3_length: 13
v_call: TRBV28
d_call: -

cdr3_aa: CAWGQGLPNYGYTF
cdr3_nt: TGTGCCTGGGGACAGGGGCTCCCTAACTATGGCTACACCTTC
j_call: TRBJ1-2
clone_size: -
cdr3_length: 14
v_call: TRBV30
d_call: TRBD1

cdr3_aa: CASSVTGGEQYF
cdr3_nt: TGTGCCAGCAGCGTGACAGGGGGCGAGCAGTACTTC
j_call: TRBJ2-7
clone_size: -
cdr3_length: 12
v_call: TRBV7-6
d_call: TRBD1

cdr3_aa: CASSEWDNQETQYF
cdr3_nt: TGTGCCAGCAGTGAATGGGACAACCAAGAGACCCAGTACTTC
j_call: TRBJ2-5
clone_size: -
cdr3_length: 14
v_call: TRBV25-1
d_call: -

cdr3_aa: CASSEWTLGHGYTF
cdr3_nt: TGTGCCAGCAGTGAATGGACTCTGGGGCATGGCTACACCTTC
j_call: TRBJ1-2
clone_size: -
cdr3_length: 14
v_call: TRBV25-1
d_call: -

cdr3_aa: CASSPQREGPTGELFF
cdr3_nt: TGTGCCAGCAGCCCTCAGCGGGAGGGCCCCACCGGGGAGCTGTTTTTT
j_call: TRBJ2-2
clone_size: -
cdr3_length: 16
v_call: TRBV7-9
d_call: TRBD2

cdr3_aa: CASSPLPSYGYTF
cdr3_nt: TGCGCCAGCAGCCCCTTGCCCAGCTATGGCTACACCTTC
j_call: TRBJ1-2
clone_size: -
cdr3_length: 13
v_call: TRBV4-1
d_call: -

cdr3_aa: CASSYSDRDEQYF
cdr3_nt: TGTGCCAGCAGTTACTCCGACAGGGACGAGCAGTACTTC
j_call: TRBJ2-7
clone_size: -
cdr3_length: 13
v_call: TRBV6-5
d_call: TRBD1

cdr3_aa: CASRSTGLLDEQYF
cdr3_nt: TGTGCCAGCAGGTCCACAGGGCTTCTTGACGAGCAGTACTTC
j_call: TRBJ2-7
clone_size: -
cdr3_length: 14
v_call: TRBV6-5
d_call: -

cdr3_aa: CARGCSLAKNIQYF
cdr3_nt: TGTGCCAGAGGGTGTTCGCTAGCCAAAAACATTCAGTACTTC
j_call: TRBJ2-4
clone_size: -
cdr3_length: 14
v_call: TRBV19
d_call: -

cdr3_aa: CASSQEPSRETQYF
cdr3_nt: TGCGCCAGCAGCCAAGAGCCCAGCCGAGAGACCCAGTACTTC
j_call: TRBJ2-5
clone_size: -
cdr3_length: 14
v_call: TRBV4-1
d_call: -

cdr3_aa: CASSYQASSEQYF
cdr3_nt: TGTGCCAGCAGTTACCAAGCCAGTAGCGAGCAGTACTTC
j_call: TRBJ2-7
clone_size: once
cdr3_length: 13
v_call: TRBV6-6
d_call: -

cdr3_aa: CASSLGLAYEQYF
cdr3_nt: TGTGCCAGCAGTTTAGGACTAGCGTACGAGCAGTACTTC
j_call: TRBJ2-7
clone_size: -
cdr3_length: 13
v_call: TRBV28
d_call: TRBD2

cdr3_aa: CASSPLTLGTPAYEQYF
cdr3_nt: TGTGCCAGCAGCCCACTGACCTTGGGGACTCCAGCCTACGAGCAGTACTTC
j_call: TRBJ2-7
clone_size: -
cdr3_length: 17
v_call: TRBV7-9
d_call: -

cdr3_aa: CASSQGQGPTGELFF
cdr3_nt: TGCGCCAGCAGCCAAGGACAGGGGCCTACCGGGGAGCTGTTTTTT
j_call: TRBJ2-2
clone_size: -
cdr3_length: 15
v_call: TRBV4-1
d_call: TRBD1

cdr3_aa: CASSQDKRDTEAFF
cdr3_nt: TGCGCCAGCAGCCAAGATAAAAGGGACACTGAAGCTTTCTTT
j_call: TRBJ1-1
clone_size: -
cdr3_length: 14
v_call: TRBV4-1
d_call: -

cdr3_aa: CASRGTDSYEQYF
cdr3_nt: TGTGCCAGCAGGGGGACAGATTCCTACGAGCAGTACTTC
j_call: TRBJ2-7
clone_size: -
cdr3_length: 13
v_call: TRBV2
d_call: TRBD1

cdr3_aa: CASSLSAGGNTEAFF
cdr3_nt: TGTGCCAGCAGCTTAAGCGCGGGGGGGAACACTGAAGCTTTCTTT
j_call: TRBJ1-1
clone_size: -
cdr3_length: 15
v_call: TRBV7-9
d_call: -

cdr3_aa: CASSQDYGDIITNYGYTF
cdr3_nt: TGCGCCAGCAGCCAAGATTACGGCGACATAATTACTAACTATGGCTACACCTTC
j_call: TRBJ1-2
clone_size: -
cdr3_length: 18
v_call: TRBV4-3
d_call: -

cdr3_aa: CASSTGTDNYEQYF
cdr3_nt: TGTGCCAGCAGTACCGGGACAGATAACTACGAGCAGTACTTC
j_call: TRBJ2-7
clone_size: -
cdr3_length: 14
v_call: TRBV6-1
d_call: TRBD1